This T cell receptor (beta chain) was sequenced during a study of molecular identifiers for immune sequencing clone quantification. TCRdb ran MiXCR on the PCR reads and lists one entry per CDR3 protein. Here the sample spans about 510,000 distinct CDR3 sequences, 25% being singletons. The CD8+CD4-CCR7+CD45RA+ phenotype defined the sorted naive CD8 T cells. A few counts support this clonotype. The specimen sequenced was naive CD8+ T cells from blood, with Jurkat cell RNA spiked in. Sample subset: FACS-sorted CD8+CD4-CCR7+CD45RA+ naive T cells. The TCR sequence derives from a human donor in good health. Some libraries in this study had Jurkat cell RNA spiked in.

CDR3 in DNA: TGTGCCAGCAGCTCACAGGGAATTTACGAGCAGTACTTC. Its protein product is CASSSQGIYEQYF. V gene TRBV11-2 combines with J gene TRBJ2-7, with a possible D match to TRBD1 (6 bases). Per germline, CDR1 SGHAT and CDR2 FQNNGV. Trimming stripped 4 bases from V and 4 bases from J, with 11 bases between. This CDR3 spans 13 amino acids.